A selection of T cell receptor beta chains follows, all from one sample in a study. TCRdb ran MiXCR on the RT-PCR reads and lists one entry per CDR3 protein. This sample has about 680,000 distinct CDR3 sequences; 12% to 15% occur once, and the top ten carry 3.6%. Sequencing used memory CD4+ T cells from blood. These receptors originate from a female donor in good health, serving as a healthy control. CDR3s include the opening cysteine and the closing phenylalanine or tryptophan. The D gene is left open where the match is weak. Clone size is shown for a subset of rows, as once, few, many or a class of expanded clone.

D gene | clone size | J gene | V gene | CDR3 protein | CDR3 DNA
TRBD1 | few | TRBJ1-4 | TRBV7-8 | CASSLATGSGGEKLFF | TGTGCCAGCAGCTTAGCTACTGGGTCAGGGGGAGAAAAACTGTTTTTT
TRBD2 | NA | TRBJ2-1 | TRBV9 | CASSPSGEGYNEQFF | TGTGCCAGCAGCCCCAGCGGGGAGGGGTACAATGAGCAGTTCTTC
TRBD1 | few | TRBJ2-4 | TRBV10-3 | CATSPDRDKNIQYF | TGTGCCACCTCTCCCGACAGGGACAAAAACATTCAGTACTTC
NA | NA | TRBJ2-3 | TRBV10-3 | CAISESTVASTDTQYF | TGTGCCATCAGTGAGTCTACGGTGGCTAGCACAGATACGCAGTATTTT
TRBD1 | NA | TRBJ2-3 | TRBV5-1 | CASSAGTGFWASTDTQYF | TGCGCCAGCAGCGCCGGGACAGGGTTTTGGGCTAGCACAGATACGCAGTATTTT
NA | few | TRBJ2-4 | TRBV11-2 | CASSRRELGGRDIQYF | TGTGCCAGCAGCCGAAGAGAGTTAGGGGGTAGGGACATTCAGTACTTC
NA | many | TRBJ2-6 | TRBV6-2/TRBV6-3 | CASGGTDTSGANVLTF | TGTGCCAGCGGCGGGACAGACACATCTGGGGCCAACGTCCTGACTTTC
TRBD1 | many | TRBJ2-7 | TRBV6-6 | CASSYSTGGRGFYEQYF | TGTGCCAGCAGTTACTCGACTGGGGGCAGGGGGTTCTACGAGCAGTACTTC
TRBD2 | NA | TRBJ2-5 | TRBV5-5 | CASSLQLAGVWETQYF | TGTGCCAGCAGCTTGCAGCTTGCGGGAGTATGGGAGACCCAGTACTTC
NA | NA | TRBJ1-1 | TRBV20-1 | CESLGTAEAFF | TGCGAGTCTTTAGGAACAGCTGAAGCTTTCTTT
NA | few | TRBJ1-1 | TRBV6-5 | CASNPQGQNTEAFF | TGTGCCAGCAATCCACAAGGCCAGAACACTGAAGCTTTCTTT
TRBD2 | many | TRBJ2-1 | TRBV10-3 | CAIRPSGRGGNEQFF | TGTGCCATCAGACCTAGCGGGAGGGGTGGGAATGAGCAGTTCTTC
TRBD2 | NA | TRBJ2-1 | TRBV24-1 | CATSDLGGDEQFF | TGTGCCACCAGTGATTTGGGGGGGGATGAGCAGTTCTTC
NA | NA | TRBJ2-7 | TRBV2 | CASSGLLTYEQYF | TGTGCCAGCAGCGGACTATTAACCTACGAGCAGTACTTC
NA | NA | TRBJ2-3 | TRBV7-2 | CASSAWEVTQYF | TGTGCCAGCAGCGCCTGGGAGGTAACGCAGTATTTT
NA | many | TRBJ1-1 | TRBV12-3/TRBV12-4 | CASKGNTEAFF | TGTGCCAGCAAAGGGAACACTGAAGCTTTCTTT
TRBD1 | NA | TRBJ1-5 | TRBV18 | CASSRDRVRSNQPQHF | TGTGCCAGCTCACGGGACAGGGTACGTAGCAATCAGCCCCAGCATTTT
NA | many | TRBJ1-2 | TRBV20-1 | CSATYARGAGGYTF | TGCAGTGCTACTTACGCTAGGGGGGCTGGGGGCTACACCTTC
NA | NA | TRBJ1-5 | TRBV30 | CAWSVPGGDQPQHF | TGTGCCTGGAGTGTACCCGGGGGGGATCAGCCCCAGCATTTT
NA | NA | TRBJ2-5 | TRBV5-1 | CASSSREARQETQYF | TGCGCCAGCAGCTCCAGGGAAGCCCGCCAAGAGACCCAGTACTTC
TRBD2 | NA | TRBJ2-1 | TRBV12-3/TRBV12-4 | CASSLRQGGGNEQFF | TGTGCCAGCAGTTTAAGGCAGGGCGGGGGGAATGAGCAGTTCTTC
NA | few | TRBJ2-2 | TRBV18 | CASSPNSPGELFF | TGTGCCAGCTCACCAAATAGCCCCGGGGAGCTGTTTTTT
TRBD1 | few | TRBJ2-2 | TRBV7-2 | CASRQDRAVGELFF | TGTGCCAGCAGACAGGACAGGGCCGTCGGGGAGCTGTTTTTT
NA | NA | TRBJ1-1 | TRBV4-3 | CASSPQGGGSEAFF | TGCGCCAGCAGCCCCCAGGGTGGAGGGAGTGAAGCTTTCTTT
NA | many | TRBJ2-1 | TRBV12-3/TRBV12-4 | CASWGVSSYNEQFF | TGTGCCAGCTGGGGGGTTAGCTCCTACAATGAGCAGTTCTTC
NA | NA | TRBJ1-1 | TRBV7-3 | CASSLSPAPNTEAFF | TGTGCCAGCAGCTTAAGTCCGGCCCCCAACACTGAAGCTTTCTTT
TRBD1 | few | TRBJ1-1 | TRBV20-1 | CSARDRVVGEAFF | TGCAGTGCTCGGGACAGGGTGGTAGGTGAAGCTTTCTTT
TRBD2 | NA | TRBJ2-3 | TRBV4-3 | CASSGGLAGGLDTQYF | TGCGCCAGCAGCGGGGGACTAGCGGGAGGGCTAGATACGCAGTATTTT
TRBD1 | many | TRBJ2-1 | TRBV6-2/TRBV6-3 | CASSSTGTQFF | TGTGCCAGCAGTTCGACAGGGACCCAGTTCTTC
NA | NA | TRBJ1-5 | TRBV7-9 | CASSLEYDQPQHF | TGTGCCAGCAGCTTAGAATACGACCAGCCCCAGCATTTT
NA | few | TRBJ2-1 | TRBV24-1 | CATSDPGLTYNEQFF | TGTGCCACCAGTGATCCGGGACTTACCTACAATGAGCAGTTCTTC
TRBD2 | many | TRBJ2-1 | TRBV6-1 | CASSELAGVGQFF | TGTGCCAGCAGTGAACTAGCGGGAGTAGGGCAGTTCTTC
TRBD1 | few | TRBJ2-7 | TRBV6-1 | CASSDTWGQEISYEQYF | TGTGCCAGCAGTGATACTTGGGGACAGGAGATATCCTACGAGCAGTACTTC
NA | many | TRBJ2-5 | TRBV20-1 | CSASRAPQETQYF | TGCAGTGCTAGCAGGGCTCCACAAGAGACCCAGTACTTC
TRBD1 | many | TRBJ1-1 | TRBV4-2 | CASSQAGQGAEAFF | TGTGCCAGCAGCCAAGCCGGACAGGGGGCTGAAGCTTTCTTT
NA | few | TRBJ2-2 | TRBV29-1 | CSVVHPGTGELFF | TGCAGCGTGGTACATCCAGGCACCGGGGAGCTGTTTTTT
NA | NA | TRBJ2-7 | TRBV12-3/TRBV12-4 | CASSFSGTASYEQYF | TGTGCCAGCAGTTTTTCCGGGACCGCCTCCTACGAGCAGTACTTC
TRBD2 | NA | TRBJ2-5 | TRBV6-6 | CASSFPGSGGGETQYF | TGTGCCAGCAGTTTCCCGGGTAGCGGGGGAGGAGAGACCCAGTACTTC
TRBD1 | NA | TRBJ2-7 | TRBV2 | CASRSGQNYEQYF | TGTGCCAGCAGATCGGGACAGAACTACGAGCAGTACTTC
NA | NA | TRBJ2-1 | TRBV7-9 | CASSLQWTDEQFF | TGTGCCAGCAGCCTTCAATGGACGGATGAGCAGTTCTTC
NA | many | TRBJ1-5 | TRBV6-5 | CASSPDRGSNQPQHF | TGTGCCAGCAGCCCGGACAGAGGTAGCAATCAGCCCCAGCATTTT
TRBD1 | few | TRBJ1-2 | TRBV24-1 | CATSHRDSGGYTF | TGTGCCACCAGTCACCGGGACAGCGGAGGCTACACCTTC
NA | few | TRBJ2-7 | TRBV18 | CASSPNPPRALYEQYF | TGTGCCAGCTCACCAAACCCACCCAGGGCCCTCTACGAGCAGTACTTC
TRBD2 | few | TRBJ2-7 | TRBV5-6 | CASSLGTSGFYEQYF | TGTGCCAGCAGCCTCGGGACTAGCGGGTTCTACGAGCAGTACTTC
NA | NA | TRBJ1-2 | TRBV28 | CASSLKIYGYTF | TGTGCCAGCAGTTTGAAGATCTATGGCTACACCTTC
NA | NA | TRBJ1-2 | TRBV20-1 | CSARDAGVNYGYTF | TGCAGTGCTAGAGATGCAGGGGTTAACTATGGCTACACCTTC
TRBD2 | many | TRBJ2-3 | TRBV6-5 | CASGAGFTDTQYF | TGTGCCAGCGGAGCGGGGTTCACAGATACGCAGTATTTT
NA | NA | TRBJ2-6 | TRBV29-1 | CSAGLGSGANVLTF | TGCAGCGCTGGTCTAGGGTCTGGGGCCAACGTCCTGACTTTC
NA | NA | TRBJ1-5 | TRBV28 | CASTRPNVVNQPQHF | TGTGCCAGCACCCGACCCAATGTGGTGAATCAGCCCCAGCATTTT
NA | NA | TRBJ1-4 | TRBV6-5 | CASSYSRGEKLFF | TGTGCCAGCAGTTACAGCAGGGGTGAAAAACTGTTTTTT
NA | NA | TRBJ1-1 | TRBV29-1 | CSYRWGPNTEAFF | TGCAGCTACCGTTGGGGGCCGAACACTGAAGCTTTCTTT
NA | many | TRBJ1-2 | TRBV7-2 | CASSSTSQGGYTF | TGTGCCAGCAGCTCAACGTCCCAGGGGGGCTACACCTTC
NA | NA | TRBJ1-1 | TRBV12-3/TRBV12-4 | CASSLMQSEAFF | TGTGCCAGCAGTTTGATGCAGTCGGAAGCTTTCTTT
TRBD2 | NA | TRBJ2-3 | TRBV2 | CASKLAASTDTQYF | TGTGCCAGCAAGCTAGCGGCTAGCACAGATACGCAGTATTTT
NA | many | TRBJ2-3 | TRBV9 | CASSVAVGGRTDTQYF | TGTGCCAGCAGCGTAGCTGTCGGGGGGCGCACAGATACGCAGTATTTT